This TCR beta chain is drawn from a study of regulatory T cells in long-lasting Graves disease. Study-wide results and caveats: Patients with persistent disease shared some 2,500 public clonotypes, outpacing the 900 to 1,000 shared by new patients. Favored gene segments in persistent disease were TRBV28, TRBJ1-2 and TRBJ2-5.

Only one count was recorded for this clonotype. Its antigen is currently unknown. Time point of the sample: persistent/refractory GD, antithyroid drugs over 5 years with positive TRAb. PBMC RNA was the source of the TCR library. All patients originated from an endocrinology department located in Xi'an, China. The trim removed 0 bases at V and 5 bases at J, leaving 3 bases unmatched. This CDR3 is built from 15 residues. The germline V gene encodes CDR1 LGHDT and CDR2 YNNKEL (reference sequence). Combining iRepertoire HTBI primers with Arm-PCR of CDR3 regions, the authors built TCR beta libraries. TCRdb re-derived calls from the multiplex PCR reads in MiXCR, one entry per CDR3 protein. The data contain around 400,000 distinct CDR3 sequences, about a quarter of them seen just once; the ten biggest clones take up approximately 25%.

The chain links TRBV3-1 to TRBJ2-3, with 9 bases aligning to TRBD2. Sequenced here: peripheral blood mononuclear cells (PBMCs), sampled when the disease was refractory, from a patient treated with antithyroid drugs. This sequence was found in a female donor with Graves disease. CDR3: CASSQDKLAGDTQYF. Written as DNA, the CDR3 is TGTGCCAGCAGCCAAGACAAACTAGCGGGAGATACGCAGTATTTT.